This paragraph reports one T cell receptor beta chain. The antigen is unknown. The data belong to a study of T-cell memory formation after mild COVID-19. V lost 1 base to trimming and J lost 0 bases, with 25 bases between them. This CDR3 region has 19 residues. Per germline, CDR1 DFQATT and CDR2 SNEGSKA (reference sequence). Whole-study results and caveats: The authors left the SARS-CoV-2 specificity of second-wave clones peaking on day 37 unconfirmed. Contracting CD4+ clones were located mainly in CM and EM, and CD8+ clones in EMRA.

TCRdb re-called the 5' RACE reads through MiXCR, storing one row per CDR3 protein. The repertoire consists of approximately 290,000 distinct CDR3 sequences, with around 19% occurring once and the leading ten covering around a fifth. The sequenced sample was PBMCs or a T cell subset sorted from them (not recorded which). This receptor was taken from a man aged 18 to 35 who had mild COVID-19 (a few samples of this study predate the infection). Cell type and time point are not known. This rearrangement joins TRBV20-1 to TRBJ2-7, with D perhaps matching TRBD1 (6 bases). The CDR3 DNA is TGCAGTGCTAGAGTCGACCACTTGTCCTCAGGGGAACCCTCCTACGAGCAGTACGTC. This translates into CSARVDHLSSGEPSYEQYV.